This TCR beta chain was observed in a study of human T cells and chemical hapten exposure (dated by TCRdb to about 2021). About the study as a whole: For sensitization, 2% DPC in acetone was applied to an approximately 2 cm by approximately 2 cm area of upper inner arm skin. Weekly therapeutic DPC doses were additionally applied to the scalp of patients throughout the approximately 23-week study period. Patch testing was performed on the upper back with Finn chambers containing 0.01% DPC, and the patch tests were scored after 6 days according to International Contact Dermatitis Research Group standards. Most of the patients in the cohort were female, and the cohort covered alopecia areata with under or over 50% scalp involvement, alopecia totalis and alopecia universalis. Libraries were pooled for sequencing, and variation in per-sample TCR yields was attributed mainly to small differences in library volumes within the pool. This study followed changes in the peripheral blood TCR repertoire in vivo during primary and secondary sensitization of alopecia patients to the hapten diphenylcyclopropenone (DPC). Blood was sampled from patients pre-sensitization (week 0) and at 2, 6 and about 24 weeks after DPC sensitization. For TCR sequencing, blood came from 25 to 35 alopecia patients at anywhere from one to four time points (pre-sensitization, 2, 6 and 24 weeks). Broader findings and caveats from the paper: Repeated subsampling changed both the strength of the expansion versus patch-test correlation and the threshold at which that correlation became significant. Patch test score was positively correlated with the number of PT1 expanded TCRs, with significance at thresholds 8, 16 and 32 but not at 4. The number of TCRs above 1 in 1000 frequency did not change with DPC sensitization; there was no evidence of global repertoire structure alterations. Alopecia, a presumed autoimmune disease, was present in all patients, so the immune response of the patients might differ from that of healthy individuals. Compared with pre-sensitization or healthy control sets, expanded TCRs formed significantly more large CDR3 similarity clusters, which is consistent with antigen-driven responses.

Library prep was done by RACE. TCRdb records NextSeq 500 as the sequencer. During library preparation, unique molecular identifiers were attached to individual cDNA molecules so that TCRs could be counted quantitatively and reproducibly. For every blood RNA sample, sequencing covered both the TCR alpha and TCR beta chains. Regarding the original processing steps: The median number of TCRs per sample was 95,638, ranging from about 20,000 to 750,000. V, J and CDR3 annotation of the TCR reads was carried out using the Decombinator software suite. For PS versus PT1 abundance plots, all samples were subsampled to the same number of TCRs (28,000). Expanded TCRs were defined as absent before sensitization and observed at least eight times at the 2-week time point. The public reads were reanalyzed by TCRdb: fastp trimming at Q25, MiXCR alignment, in-frame beta chains only. Rows with a matching CDR3 protein are joined into one entry that keeps the most common DNA and genes. Clone size and V and J calls follow TCRdb, not the original study. The sample table holds fewer than 300,000 distinct CDR3 sequences, of which roughly 8% were seen once. 1.2% of the sample rests with the top ten.

The germline ends are 11 bases apart after V is trimmed by 0 bases and J by 2 bases. From cysteine to phenylalanine, the CDR3 is 15 amino acids long. Left in the record is the CDR3 DNA by itself, 45 bases read in frame from the first base. Looking up the germline V gene (reference sequence) yields CDR1 DFQATT and CDR2 SNEGSKA. This clonotype was observed a few times. Its antigen target is currently unknown. Base quality data are lacking; no much larger clone is found one base away. The time point label for this specimen denotes: pre-sensitization, week 0. The treatment or condition label for this specimen denotes: therapeutic diphenylcyclopropenone sensitization with weekly scalp DPC. Blood at each patch-test visit was drawn before the patch test was applied. Patients were considered eligible if aged 18 to 70, diagnosed with alopecia and deemed suitable for DPC therapy, and patients were excluded if pregnant. Total RNA was extracted from unfractionated whole blood collected in Tempus Blood RNA tubes.

This TCR was recovered from a man aged 18-30 years with alopecia areata. Some clones in this sample may be carry-over from other donors' samples. The rearranged chain carries TRBV20-1 and TRBJ1-5; the D gene lacks a confident call. This sample comprised whole blood, obtained in connection with sensitization to the hapten diphenylcyclopropenone (DPC). The DNA sequence is TGCAGTGCTAGAGAGGCACCCGGGGGCAATCAGCCCCAGCATTTT. Its coded protein is CSAREAPGGNQPQHF.